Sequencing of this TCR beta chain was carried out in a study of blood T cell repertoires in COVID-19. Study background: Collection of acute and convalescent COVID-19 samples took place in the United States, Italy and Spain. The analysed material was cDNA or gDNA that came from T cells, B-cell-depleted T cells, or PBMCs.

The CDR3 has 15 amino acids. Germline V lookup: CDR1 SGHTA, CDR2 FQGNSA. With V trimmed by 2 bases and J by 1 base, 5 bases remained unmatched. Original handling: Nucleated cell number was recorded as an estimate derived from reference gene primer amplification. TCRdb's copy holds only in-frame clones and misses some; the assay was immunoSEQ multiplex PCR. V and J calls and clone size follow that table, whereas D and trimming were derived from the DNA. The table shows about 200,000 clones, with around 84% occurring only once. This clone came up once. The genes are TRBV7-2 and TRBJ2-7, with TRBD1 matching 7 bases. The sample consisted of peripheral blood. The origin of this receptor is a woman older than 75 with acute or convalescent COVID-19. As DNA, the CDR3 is TGTGCCAGCAGCTTACAACAGGGGCGTTCCTACGAGCAGTACTTC. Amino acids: CASSLQQGRSYEQYF.